The present TCR beta chain was sequenced within a study of cytotoxic CD8 clonotypes in ibrutinib-treated CLL. Cryopreserved PBMCs provided roughly 2 micrograms of genomic DNA for the TCR beta libraries. Target depth was 1 in 200,000 to 1 in 1 million T cells, about 10x per clonotype. Libraries were prepared by immunoSEQ multiplex PCR; TCRdb keeps only in-frame clonotypes and omits some of them. The sample has about 74,000 clones; 80% are singletons. Trimming took 2 bases from V and 1 from J, leaving 1 base between them. Looked up from germline, CDR1 is SGHRS and CDR2 is YFSETQ. This CDR3 region has 12 residues.

The input for sequencing was PBMCs, taken at disease progression, from a patient treated with ibrutinib. The rearrangement links TRBV5-1 to TRBJ2-1, with unresolved D. The source of this sequence is a human donor with chronic lymphocytic leukemia. The CDR3 DNA sequence: TGCGCCAGCAGCTTATCCTACAATGAGCAGTTCTTC. It is translated as CASSLSYNEQFF.